The TCR beta chain under discussion was sequenced for a study of post-analysis software for immune sequencing data (dated by TCRdb to the mid-2010s). General notes on the study: Disease courses on record covered relapsing-remitting, secondary progressive and progressive-relapsing multiple sclerosis, though some patients had no subtype annotation. The multiple sclerosis patient repertoires were compared with about a dozen previously published healthy control repertoires from donors aged about 6 to 26 years. A subset of samples was prepared in parallel using single-end sample barcoding, then pooled and co-amplified after Illumina adapter ligation. The research as a whole found: When samples were clustered directly using the F measure, samples prepared in the same batch co-clustered strongly, which prompted a batch-effect correction. Compared with controls, multiple sclerosis patients had significantly lower normalized Chao1 diversity, a finding suggesting substantial peripheral T-cell clonal expansion. Significantly higher frequencies in patients than in controls were found for five or six TRBV segments, including TRBV5-6, TRBV5-1 and TRBV20-1. The control group was slightly older than the multiple sclerosis patient group.

As to this clonotype: Its cognate antigen has yet to be identified. Base quality data are lacking; no much larger clone is found one base away.

Receptor amplification or capture employed PCR. Sequencing was carried out with an Illumina HiSeq 2500. Unique molecular identifiers were incorporated into TCR beta cDNA libraries to reduce PCR and sequencing biases. Approximately 500,000 cDNA molecules were obtained per 1 to 10 million input T cells, so each molecule approximated one T cell. The same protocol used for the earlier healthy control dataset was applied to prepare and sequence the patient libraries. Samples belonging to the same batch were prepared together, multiplexed and sequenced on a shared HiSeq lane. The published analysis was carried out like this. Raw barcoded reads were processed with MIGEC, and single-read molecular identifier groups were discarded before consensus assembly and CDR3 extraction. VDJtools was used for post-analysis of the clonotype tables, and diversity was normalized by down-sampling every dataset to the size of the smallest sample. To correct batch-related cross-sample contamination, repertoire overlap clustering matched CDR3 amino acid sequences but not nucleotide sequences. In-frame beta chains were kept once TCRdb had trimmed the public reads at Q25 with fastp and called clones with MiXCR. Entries are consolidated by CDR3 protein sequence, retaining the most common genes and DNA. The V and J calls shown here were made by TCRdb, not taken from the authors' results. The sample profile shows about 770,000 distinct CDR3 sequences; 40% to 55% of them were found once. The ten largest clones represent around 4.7% of the sample.

To demonstrate the VDJtools post-analysis software, TCR beta repertoires were profiled from the peripheral blood of about 13 young patients with multiple sclerosis. The multiple sclerosis patients were children and adolescents ranging in age from about 6 to 16 years. Trimming accounts for 1 base at V and 1 base at J, while the number of junction bases matched to no gene is 10. Taken from the germline V gene, the CDR1 and CDR2 loops are SGHRS and YFSETQ. The CDR3 measures 18 amino acids from cysteine to phenylalanine. Kept here is only the CDR3 DNA, which spans 54 bases and is read in frame from base 1.

The sample comprised blood. The origin of this receptor is a girl aged 10 to 17 with multiple sclerosis. The chain is encoded by TRBV5-1 joined to TRBJ2-1, with 8 bases in between that match TRBD2. The bases are TGCGCCAGCAGCTTGTTGCCGGGAGGGCCGACGTCCTACAATGAGCAGTTCTTC. It is translated as CASSLLPGGPTSYNEQFF. Where the CDR3 stops, the reference TRBV5-1 and TRBJ2-1 genes take over; the full variable domain is KAGVTQTPRYLIKTRGQQVTLSCSPISGHRSVSWYQQTPGQGLQFLFEYFSETQRNKGNFPGRFSGRQFSNSRSEMNVSTLELGDSALYLCASSLLPGGPTSYNEQFFGPGTRLTVL.